The clone carrying this T cell receptor (beta chain) occurred a few times. Its antigen is currently unknown. This specimen belongs to a study of post-analysis software for immune sequencing data. Unique molecular identifiers were built into the TCR beta cDNA libraries. T cells numbering about 0.85 to 11 million gave rise to some 500,000 cDNA molecules. TCRdb reanalysed the PCR reads using MiXCR and keeps one entry per CDR3 protein. The repertoire holds a few hundred thousand distinct CDR3 sequences, with roughly 30% as singletons. Findings and caveats of the study: Normalized Chao1 diversity was significantly reduced in patients versus controls.

This receptor was identified in a girl under 18 with multiple sclerosis. Sequencing used blood.

The CDR3 nucleotides read TGCGCCAGCAGCCCGGTTGGGACAGGGAAAGATGAGCAGTTCTTC. Protein sequence: CASSPVGTGKDEQFF. J is TRBJ2-1 and V is TRBV5-1, with TRBD1 matching over 9 bases. Germline CDR1 and CDR2: SGHRS and YFSETQ. The CDR3 contains 15 residues. Trimming cost V 4 bases and J 8 bases; bases outside gene matches: 10.